Sequencing of this TCR beta chain was carried out in a study of blood T cell repertoires in COVID-19. As handled by the study authors: The authors estimated nucleated cell counts from reference gene primer amplification. Data came from immunoSEQ multiplex PCR; TCRdb stores just in-frame clones and leaves some out. V, J and clone size were drawn from that table, and D and trimming were deduced from the DNA. Seen here are some 170,000 clones, 87% observed once, and the top ten hold 1.2%. The CDR3 runs 17 residues. CDR1 and CDR2 (germline): SEHNR, FQNEAQ (reference sequence). Losses at the gene ends were 5 bases for V and 8 bases for J; bases not matched to a gene: 13. Participant age was about 18 to 95 years, and participants resided in about two dozen US areas. Clinical history reported by participants formed the basis on which cohorts were assigned.

The sample was PBMCs or T cells enriched from blood (not recorded which). This clonotype was obtained from a human donor with acute COVID-19. The donor label of this sample is uncertain. The chain joins TRBV7-9 to TRBJ2-1, with TRBD2 matching 12 bases. DNA for the CDR3: TGTGCCAGCAGCACGCTGACTAGCGGGGGAGCCGGGGATGAGCAGTTCTTC. Encoded protein: CASSTLTSGGAGDEQFF.